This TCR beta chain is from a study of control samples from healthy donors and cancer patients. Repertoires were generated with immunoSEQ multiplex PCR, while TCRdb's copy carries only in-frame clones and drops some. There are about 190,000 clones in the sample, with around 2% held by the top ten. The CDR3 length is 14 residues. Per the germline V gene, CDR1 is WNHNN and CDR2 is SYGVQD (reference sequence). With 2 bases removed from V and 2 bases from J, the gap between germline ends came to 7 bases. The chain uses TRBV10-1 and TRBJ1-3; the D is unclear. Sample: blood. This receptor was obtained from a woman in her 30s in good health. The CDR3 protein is CASSEGSTGNTIYF. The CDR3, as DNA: TGCGCCAGCAGTGAGGGGTCTACTGGAAACACCATATATTTT.